This T cell receptor beta chain was found in a study of blood T cell repertoires in COVID-19. In the study overall: The cDNA or gDNA used as material had been derived from T cells, B-cell-depleted T cells, or PBMCs.

Trimming pared 7 bases from V and 0 bases from J, leaving 10 bases between. CDR3 length: 15 residues. CDR1 and CDR2 (germline): SNHLY, FYNNEI. Only one count was recorded for this clone. The participants were between about 18 and 90 years old and came from about two dozen US areas. Within 2 weeks of study entry, exposed participants had contacted a PCR-confirmed or clinician-diagnosed COVID-19 case. The table came from immunoSEQ multiplex PCR; TCRdb's copy has only in-frame clones and leaves some out. This table holds fewer than 250,000 clones, about four fifths found once. This sequence was found in a woman aged 40 to 50 who had been exposed to COVID-19. V usage is TRBV2 and J usage is TRBJ2-6, with D maybe TRBD2 (5 bases). The specimen was PBMCs or T cells enriched from blood (not recorded which). CDR3: CASNLARSGANVLTF. The CDR3 DNA reads as TGTGCCAGCAATCTAGCCCGCTCTGGGGCCAACGTCCTGACTTTC.